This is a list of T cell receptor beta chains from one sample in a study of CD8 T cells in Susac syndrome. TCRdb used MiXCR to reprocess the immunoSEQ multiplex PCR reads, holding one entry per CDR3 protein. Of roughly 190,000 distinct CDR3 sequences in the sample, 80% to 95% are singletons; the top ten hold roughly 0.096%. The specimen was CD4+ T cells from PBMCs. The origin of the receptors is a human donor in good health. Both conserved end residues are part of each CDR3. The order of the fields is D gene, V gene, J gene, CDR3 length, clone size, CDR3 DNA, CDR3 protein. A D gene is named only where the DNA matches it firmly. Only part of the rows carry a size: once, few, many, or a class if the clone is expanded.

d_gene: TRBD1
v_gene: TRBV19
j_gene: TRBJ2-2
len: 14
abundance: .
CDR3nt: TGTGCCACTATGGGACAGTCGAACACCGGGGAGCTGTTTTTT
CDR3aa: CATMGQSNTGELFF

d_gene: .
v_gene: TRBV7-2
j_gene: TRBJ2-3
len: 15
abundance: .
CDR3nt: TGTGCCAGCAGCCTAGAAGGGAAGAGAACAGATACGCAGTATTTT
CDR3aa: CASSLEGKRTDTQYF

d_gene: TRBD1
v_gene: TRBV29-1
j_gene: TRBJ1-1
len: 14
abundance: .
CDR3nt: TGCACGGTGGGGACAGGGGATCTGGGGAGAGAAGCTTTCTTT
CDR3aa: CTVGTGDLGREAFF

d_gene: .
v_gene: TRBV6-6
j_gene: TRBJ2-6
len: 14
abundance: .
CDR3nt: TGTGCCAGCAGTGCGGTCTCTGGGGCCAACGTCCTGACTTTC
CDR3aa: CASSAVSGANVLTF

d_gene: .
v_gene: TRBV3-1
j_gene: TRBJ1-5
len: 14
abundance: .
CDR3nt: TGTGCCAGCAGCCAAGATTCGCGGGTTCAGCCCCAGCATTTT
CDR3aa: CASSQDSRVQPQHF

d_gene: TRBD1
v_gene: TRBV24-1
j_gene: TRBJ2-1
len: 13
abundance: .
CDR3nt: TGTGCCACCAGTGATTTGACAGGGGGAATTCAGTTCTTC
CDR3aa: CATSDLTGGIQFF

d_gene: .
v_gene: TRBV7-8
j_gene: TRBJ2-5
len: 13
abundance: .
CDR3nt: TGTGCCAGCAGCTTAGACAGACTTGTAGCCCAGTACTTC
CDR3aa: CASSLDRLVAQYF

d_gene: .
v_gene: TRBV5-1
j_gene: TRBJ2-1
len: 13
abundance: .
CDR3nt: TGCGCCAGCAGCTTGACAGGGTACAATGAGCAGTTCTTC
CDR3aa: CASSLTGYNEQFF

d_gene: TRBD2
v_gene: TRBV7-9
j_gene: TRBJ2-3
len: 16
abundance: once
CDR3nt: TGTGCCAGCAGCCCCGGACTAGCGGGGGTCTTAGATACGCAGTATTTT
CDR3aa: CASSPGLAGVLDTQYF

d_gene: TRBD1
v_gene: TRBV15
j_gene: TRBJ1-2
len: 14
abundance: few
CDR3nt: TGTGCCACCAGCAGAGGCGGGACAGACTATGGCTACACCTTC
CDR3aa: CATSRGGTDYGYTF

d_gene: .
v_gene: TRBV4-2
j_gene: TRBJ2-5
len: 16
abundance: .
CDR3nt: TGTGCCAGCAGCCTACAGAGCGGGTTTGGTTTAGAGACCCAGTACTTC
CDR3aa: CASSLQSGFGLETQYF

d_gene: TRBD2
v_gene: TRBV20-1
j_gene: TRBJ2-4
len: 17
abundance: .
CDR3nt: TGCAGTGCCGTGACTAGCGGGGGTCGTGTGGTCAAAAACATTCAGTACTTC
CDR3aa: CSAVTSGGRVVKNIQYF

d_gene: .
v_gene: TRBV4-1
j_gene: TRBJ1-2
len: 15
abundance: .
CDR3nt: TGCGCCAGCAGCCAAGATCCCGACAGGAACTATGGCTACACCTTC
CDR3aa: CASSQDPDRNYGYTF

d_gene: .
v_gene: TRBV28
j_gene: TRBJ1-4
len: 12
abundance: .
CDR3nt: TGTGCCAGTCTGGGAGGGGTCGAAAAACTGTTTTTT
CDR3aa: CASLGGVEKLFF

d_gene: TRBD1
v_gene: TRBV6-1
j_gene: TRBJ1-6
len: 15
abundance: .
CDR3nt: TGTGCCAGTTGGTCTAGGCAGGGGGATAATTCACCCCTCCACTTT
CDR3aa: CASWSRQGDNSPLHF

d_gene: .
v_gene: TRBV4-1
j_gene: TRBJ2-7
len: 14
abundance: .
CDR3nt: TGCGCCAGCAGCCAAGATCCAGACTCCTACGAGCAGTACTTC
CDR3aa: CASSQDPDSYEQYF

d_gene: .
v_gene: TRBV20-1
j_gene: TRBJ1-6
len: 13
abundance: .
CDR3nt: TGCAGTGCTAGCGTCTCGGATAATTCACCCCTCCACTTT
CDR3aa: CSASVSDNSPLHF

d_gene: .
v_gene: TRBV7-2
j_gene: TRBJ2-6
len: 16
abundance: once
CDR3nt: TGTGCCAGCAGCTTAACCAGCAGCTCTGGGGCCAACGTCCTGACTTTC
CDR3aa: CASSLTSSSGANVLTF

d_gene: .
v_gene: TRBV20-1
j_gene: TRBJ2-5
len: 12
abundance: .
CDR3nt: TGCAGTGCTCTAGCGTCGGCGGAGACCCAGTACTTC
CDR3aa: CSALASAETQYF

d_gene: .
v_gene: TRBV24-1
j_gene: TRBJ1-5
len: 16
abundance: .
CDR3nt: TGTGCCACCAGCGACCGATCCGGGGGAAGCAATCAGCCCCAGCATTTT
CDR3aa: CATSDRSGGSNQPQHF

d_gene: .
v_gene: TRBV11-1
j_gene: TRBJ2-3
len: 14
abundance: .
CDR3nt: TGTGCCAGCAGCAAAAGGGTGCACACAGATACGCAGTATTTT
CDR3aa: CASSKRVHTDTQYF

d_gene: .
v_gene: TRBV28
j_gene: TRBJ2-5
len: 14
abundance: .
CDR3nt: TGTGCCAGCAGTTTGGGGGGGGCTCAAGAGACCCAGTACTTC
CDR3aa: CASSLGGAQETQYF

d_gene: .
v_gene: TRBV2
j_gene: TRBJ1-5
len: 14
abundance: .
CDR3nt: TGTGCCAGCAGTGAGTCACAGCTCAATCAGCCCCAGCATTTT
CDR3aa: CASSESQLNQPQHF

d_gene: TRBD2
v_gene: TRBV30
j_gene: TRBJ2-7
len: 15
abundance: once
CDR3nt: TGTGCCACACTCAGGGGAGGCGGGGGGGCCTACGAGCAGTACTTC
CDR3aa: CATLRGGGGAYEQYF

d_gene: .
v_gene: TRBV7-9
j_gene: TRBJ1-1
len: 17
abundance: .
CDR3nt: TGTGCCAGCAGCTTAATTAGGGCAGGGCGTATGAACACTGAAGCTTTCTTT
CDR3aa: CASSLIRAGRMNTEAFF

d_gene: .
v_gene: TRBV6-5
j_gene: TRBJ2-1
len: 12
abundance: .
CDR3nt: TGTGCCAGCACTTCAGGGCTGGGAGAGCAGTTCTTC
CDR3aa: CASTSGLGEQFF

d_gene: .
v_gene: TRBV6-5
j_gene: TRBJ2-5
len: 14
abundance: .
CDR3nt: TGTGCCAGCTCCCAAAGGGGGACTAAAGAGACCCAGTACTTC
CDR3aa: CASSQRGTKETQYF

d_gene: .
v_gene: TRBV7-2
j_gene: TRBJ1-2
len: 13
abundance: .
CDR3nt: TGTGCCACGAACTCGGGGGGTAACTATGGCTACACCTTC
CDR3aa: CATNSGGNYGYTF

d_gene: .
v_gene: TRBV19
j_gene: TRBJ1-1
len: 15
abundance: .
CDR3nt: TGTGCCACCAACCGGGGGGTAGGACGAAACACTGAAGCTTTCTTT
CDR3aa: CATNRGVGRNTEAFF

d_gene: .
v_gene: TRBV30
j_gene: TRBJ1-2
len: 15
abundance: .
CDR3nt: TGTGCCTGGTCCCCGGGGAGCCGCGGGGGCTATGGCTACACCTTC
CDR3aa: CAWSPGSRGGYGYTF

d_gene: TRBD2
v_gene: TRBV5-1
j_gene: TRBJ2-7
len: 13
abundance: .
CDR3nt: TGCGCCAGCAGCGGGGTTTTAGCGGGCGAGCAGTACTTC
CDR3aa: CASSGVLAGEQYF

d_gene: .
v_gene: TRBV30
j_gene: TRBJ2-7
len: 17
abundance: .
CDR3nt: TGTGCCTGGAGTGTACTTCAACGGAGGGTCGGCTCCTACGAGCAGTACTTC
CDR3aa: CAWSVLQRRVGSYEQYF

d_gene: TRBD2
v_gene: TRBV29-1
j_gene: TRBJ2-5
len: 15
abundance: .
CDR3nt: TGCAGCGTTGCGAGCGGGGGGGCCTTAGCGGAGACCCAGTACTTC
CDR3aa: CSVASGGALAETQYF

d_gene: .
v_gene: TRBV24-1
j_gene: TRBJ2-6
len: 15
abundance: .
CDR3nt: TGTGCCACCAGTGATTCCGCGCCTGGGGCCAACGTCCTGACTTTC
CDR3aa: CATSDSAPGANVLTF

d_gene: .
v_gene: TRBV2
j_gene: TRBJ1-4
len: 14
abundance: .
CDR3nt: TGTGCCAGCAGTGAGTCGAGGAGTAATGAAAAACTGTTTTTT
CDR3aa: CASSESRSNEKLFF

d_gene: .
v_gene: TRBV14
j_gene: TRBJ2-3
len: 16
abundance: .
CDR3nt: TGTGCCAGCAGCCAAAGAGGGGGCGGGGGCACAGATACGCAGTATTTT
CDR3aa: CASSQRGGGGTDTQYF

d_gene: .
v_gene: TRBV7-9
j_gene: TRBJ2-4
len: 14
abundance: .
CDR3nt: TGTGCCAGCAGCCGGTCCCCCACAGAAAACATTCAGTACTTC
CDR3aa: CASSRSPTENIQYF

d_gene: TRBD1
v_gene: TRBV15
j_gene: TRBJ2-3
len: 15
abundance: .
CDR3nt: TGTGCCACCAGCAGAGACAGGGGGAGCACAGATACGCAGTATTTT
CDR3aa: CATSRDRGSTDTQYF

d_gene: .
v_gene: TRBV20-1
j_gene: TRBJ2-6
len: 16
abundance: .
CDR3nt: TGCAGTGCCCGAGGACTCCCGGGGTCTGGGGCCAACGTCCTGACTTTC
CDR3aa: CSARGLPGSGANVLTF

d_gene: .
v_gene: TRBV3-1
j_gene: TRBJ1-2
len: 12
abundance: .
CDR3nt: TGTGCCAGCAGCCGGGGGGAGCATGGCTACACCTTC
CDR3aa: CASSRGEHGYTF

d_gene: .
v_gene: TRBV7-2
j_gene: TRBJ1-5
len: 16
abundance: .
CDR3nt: TGTGCCAGCAGCTTAGCCCCCAAAGGCGGCAATCAGCCCCAGCATTTT
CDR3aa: CASSLAPKGGNQPQHF

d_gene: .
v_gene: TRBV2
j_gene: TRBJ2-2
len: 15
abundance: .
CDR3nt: TGTGCCAGCCGTGTAGGAGGGCAGGCGACCGGGGAGCTGTTTTTT
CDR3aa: CASRVGGQATGELFF

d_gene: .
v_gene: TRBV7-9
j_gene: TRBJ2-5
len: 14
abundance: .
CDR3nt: TGTGCCAGCAGCGAAGGGGAGTACCAAGAGACCCAGTACTTC
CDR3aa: CASSEGEYQETQYF

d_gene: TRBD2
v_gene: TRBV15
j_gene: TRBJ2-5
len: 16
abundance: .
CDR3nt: TGTGCCACCAGCAGAGACGGGACTAGCGGGGTAGAGACCCAGTACTTC
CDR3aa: CATSRDGTSGVETQYF

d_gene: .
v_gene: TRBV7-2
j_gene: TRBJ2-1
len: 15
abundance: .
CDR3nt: TGTGCCAGCAGCTCCACAGGGGGAGGGTACAATGAGCAGTTCTTC
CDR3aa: CASSSTGGGYNEQFF

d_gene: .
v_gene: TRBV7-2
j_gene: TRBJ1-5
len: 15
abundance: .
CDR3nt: TGTGCCAGCAGCCCCTTGATGGGCGCGGCTCTGCCCCAGCATTTT
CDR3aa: CASSPLMGAALPQHF

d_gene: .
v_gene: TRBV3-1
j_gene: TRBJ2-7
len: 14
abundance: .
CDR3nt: TGTGCCAGCAGTGGAACAGGGAGCCCATACGAGCAGTACTTC
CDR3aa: CASSGTGSPYEQYF

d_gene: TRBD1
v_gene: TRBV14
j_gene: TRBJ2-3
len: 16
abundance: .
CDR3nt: TGTGCCAGCAGCCCGGAGACAGGGTGGAGGACAGATACGCAGTATTTT
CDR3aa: CASSPETGWRTDTQYF

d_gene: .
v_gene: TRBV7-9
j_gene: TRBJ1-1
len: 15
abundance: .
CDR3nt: TGTGCCAGCAGCCCTTCTTGGGGCCCGAACACTGAAGCTTTCTTT
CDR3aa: CASSPSWGPNTEAFF

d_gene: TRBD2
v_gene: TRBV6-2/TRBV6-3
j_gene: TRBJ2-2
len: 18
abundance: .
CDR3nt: TGTGCCAGCAGTTACGGAGGCGGGGGTCTCCGGGACACCGGGGAGCTGTTTTTT
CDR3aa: CASSYGGGGLRDTGELFF

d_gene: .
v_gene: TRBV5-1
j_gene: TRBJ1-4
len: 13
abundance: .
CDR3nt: TGCGCCAGCAGCTTGGGGGGGCTTGAAAAACTGTTTTTT
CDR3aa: CASSLGGLEKLFF

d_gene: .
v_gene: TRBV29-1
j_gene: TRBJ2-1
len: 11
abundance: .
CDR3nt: TGCAGCGTGCCCACCTACAATGAGCAGTTCTTC
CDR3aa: CSVPTYNEQFF

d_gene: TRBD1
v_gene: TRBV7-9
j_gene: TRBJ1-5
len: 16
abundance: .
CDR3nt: TGTGCCAGCAGCTTAGGGCAGGGGGCCGTGTATCAGCCCCAGCATTTT
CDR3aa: CASSLGQGAVYQPQHF

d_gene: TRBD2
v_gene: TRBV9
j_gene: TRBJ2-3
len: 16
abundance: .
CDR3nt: TGTGCCAGCAGCCCCCAGGGGCGGGGGGGCACAGATACGCAGTATTTT
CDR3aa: CASSPQGRGGTDTQYF

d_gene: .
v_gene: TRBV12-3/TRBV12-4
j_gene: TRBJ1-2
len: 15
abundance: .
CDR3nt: TGTGCCAGCAGTTTGCACAGGCTGACTAACTATGGCTACACCTTC
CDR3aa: CASSLHRLTNYGYTF

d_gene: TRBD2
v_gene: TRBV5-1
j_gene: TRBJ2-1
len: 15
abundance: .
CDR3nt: TGCGCCAGCAGCTTGACAGCGGGGGGGTTGAATGAGCAGTTCTTC
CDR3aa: CASSLTAGGLNEQFF

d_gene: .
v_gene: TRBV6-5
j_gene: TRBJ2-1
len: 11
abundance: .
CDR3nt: TGTGCCAGCAGTATCAACAATGAGCAGTTCTTC
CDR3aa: CASSINNEQFF

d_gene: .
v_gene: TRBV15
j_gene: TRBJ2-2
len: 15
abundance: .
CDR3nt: TGTGCCACCAGCAGAGTGCGAGTTGGCACCGGGGAGCTGTTTTTT
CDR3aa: CATSRVRVGTGELFF

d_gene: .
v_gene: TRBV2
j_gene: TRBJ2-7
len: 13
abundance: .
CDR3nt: TGTGCCACTAGAAAGGACGGTACCTACGAGCAGTACTTC
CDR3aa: CATRKDGTYEQYF

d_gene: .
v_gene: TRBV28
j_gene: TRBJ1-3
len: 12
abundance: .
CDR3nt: TGTGCCAGCAGCCTATTGCAGGGTCCCATATATTTT
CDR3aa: CASSLLQGPIYF